This is a list of T cell receptor beta chains from one sample in a study of blood T cell repertoires in COVID-19. Generated by immunoSEQ multiplex PCR, the TCRdb table keeps only in-frame clones and is missing some. Here the sample spans approximately 77,000 clones, 80% to 90% being singletons. Source material: peripheral blood. The receptors were sampled from a man in his thirties or forties with acute or convalescent COVID-19. The CDR3 runs from the conserved cysteine through the conserved F or W. Each record gives: V gene, J gene, CDR3 protein.

V gene: TRBV30; J gene: TRBJ1-1; CDR3 protein: CAWTAGLPGTEAFF
V gene: TRBV6-6; J gene: TRBJ1-5; CDR3 protein: CASTKEGDGNQPQHF
V gene: TRBV15; J gene: TRBJ2-7; CDR3 protein: CATSEEDRIKYEQYF
V gene: TRBV9; J gene: TRBJ1-2; CDR3 protein: CASSVQGAGGYTF
V gene: TRBV30; J gene: TRBJ2-7; CDR3 protein: CAWSPSVGFLSSYEQYF
V gene: TRBV3-1/TRBV3-2; J gene: TRBJ2-2; CDR3 protein: CASSQDIAGGFNTGELFF
V gene: TRBV4-1; J gene: TRBJ1-6; CDR3 protein: CASSQRTRRGQNSPLHF
V gene: TRBV12-3/TRBV12-4; J gene: TRBJ1-5; CDR3 protein: CASSPTTRGPQHF
V gene: TRBV4-1; J gene: TRBJ2-6; CDR3 protein: CASSQRRVSGANVLTF
V gene: TRBV7-8; J gene: TRBJ2-1; CDR3 protein: CASSFGLADNEQFF
V gene: TRBV5-1; J gene: TRBJ1-1; CDR3 protein: CASSRRGTEAFF
V gene: TRBV25-1; J gene: TRBJ1-6; CDR3 protein: CASSGWESPLHF
V gene: TRBV20-1; J gene: TRBJ1-1; CDR3 protein: CSASSRGKIGYTEAFF
V gene: TRBV2; J gene: TRBJ1-2; CDR3 protein: CASGTGDLYGYTF
V gene: TRBV6-5; J gene: TRBJ1-2; CDR3 protein: CATRNQGALHYGYTF
V gene: TRBV6-1; J gene: TRBJ1-5; CDR3 protein: CASSETGGLQPQHF
V gene: TRBV7-2; J gene: TRBJ2-7; CDR3 protein: CASSLLTTGAYEQYF
V gene: TRBV24-1; J gene: TRBJ2-5; CDR3 protein: CATSDLGRGAGETQYF
V gene: TRBV27; J gene: TRBJ2-5; CDR3 protein: CASSTFVRGQETQYF
V gene: TRBV7-8; J gene: TRBJ2-3; CDR3 protein: CASSPMVGGAGADTQYF
V gene: TRBV5-1; J gene: TRBJ2-5; CDR3 protein: CASSLAGVAGETQYF
V gene: TRBV2; J gene: TRBJ1-1; CDR3 protein: CASTLLREVEAFF
V gene: TRBV19; J gene: TRBJ1-2; CDR3 protein: CASSMSNYGYTF
V gene: TRBV6-6; J gene: TRBJ2-5; CDR3 protein: CASSLWTSGRREETQYF
V gene: TRBV6-2/TRBV6-3; J gene: TRBJ1-6; CDR3 protein: CASSYGTGRGSPLHF
V gene: TRBV27; J gene: TRBJ1-2; CDR3 protein: CASSFGTTYGYTF
V gene: TRBV7-9; J gene: TRBJ2-3; CDR3 protein: CASSPPGVSTDTQYF
V gene: TRBV18; J gene: TRBJ1-5; CDR3 protein: CASSPGQGNSQPQHF
V gene: TRBV19; J gene: TRBJ1-6; CDR3 protein: CASSIVRDSPLHF
V gene: TRBV11-3; J gene: TRBJ2-2; CDR3 protein: CASSLSSGLAGELFF
V gene: TRBV3-1/TRBV3-2; J gene: TRBJ2-1; CDR3 protein: CASSRRTSGSKNEQFF
V gene: TRBV30; J gene: TRBJ1-6; CDR3 protein: CAWRAAANSPLHF
V gene: TRBV3-1/TRBV3-2; J gene: TRBJ1-6; CDR3 protein: CASSQRDSNLNSPLHF
V gene: TRBV2; J gene: TRBJ2-1; CDR3 protein: CASSEGGDWFF
V gene: TRBV5-6; J gene: TRBJ2-2; CDR3 protein: CASSLVAVRTLTGELFF
V gene: TRBV12-3/TRBV12-4; J gene: TRBJ1-5; CDR3 protein: CASSPGTDQPQHF
V gene: TRBV6-6; J gene: TRBJ1-2; CDR3 protein: CASTQGDYGYTF
V gene: TRBV6-5; J gene: TRBJ1-2; CDR3 protein: CASKRQGYYGYTF
V gene: TRBV4-2; J gene: TRBJ1-4; CDR3 protein: CASSQVRGTVITNEKLFF
V gene: TRBV5-1; J gene: TRBJ2-1; CDR3 protein: CASSFTPGQGAKGNEQFF
V gene: TRBV30; J gene: TRBJ1-5; CDR3 protein: CAWSFPDRGYQPQHF
V gene: TRBV12-3/TRBV12-4; J gene: TRBJ1-2; CDR3 protein: CASSFMGGGGYTF
V gene: TRBV30; J gene: TRBJ1-5; CDR3 protein: CAWRGPQGQPQHF
V gene: TRBV3-1/TRBV3-2; J gene: TRBJ2-1; CDR3 protein: CASSQGAGGPYNEQFF
V gene: TRBV7-2; J gene: TRBJ2-2; CDR3 protein: CASSLGAAGGELFF
V gene: TRBV6-5; J gene: TRBJ1-1; CDR3 protein: CASRYRQRSTNTEAFF
V gene: TRBV11-1; J gene: TRBJ2-7; CDR3 protein: CASSLARTSGYEQYF
V gene: TRBV19; J gene: TRBJ1-2; CDR3 protein: CASSISRAGDYGYTF
V gene: TRBV10-3; J gene: TRBJ2-1; CDR3 protein: CAISESTGGSWGEQFF
V gene: TRBV6-5; J gene: TRBJ2-3; CDR3 protein: CASRVILSTDTQYF
V gene: TRBV5-6; J gene: TRBJ2-1; CDR3 protein: CASSPQERGGYEQFF
V gene: TRBV6-5; J gene: TRBJ1-3; CDR3 protein: CASTSGSGNTIYF
V gene: TRBV20-1; J gene: TRBJ2-5; CDR3 protein: CSASGQWETQYF
V gene: TRBV19; J gene: TRBJ1-5; CDR3 protein: CASSTTGNGQPQHF
V gene: TRBV6-1; J gene: TRBJ2-7; CDR3 protein: CASSEFGTGIGYEQYF